Each of the 10 T cell receptor beta chains below was sequenced from the same sample in a study of STAT5B mutations in CD4+ large granular lymphocyte leukemia (dated by TCRdb to the early 2020s). Receptor amplification or capture employed the immunoSEQ multiplex PCR assay. TCRdb stores this immuneACCESS table with in-frame sequences only. Part of the clones is absent; in the studies checked, under half of the shortfall reflects unresolved V genes, and no reason is known for the rest. A total of about 33,000 clones appear in this sample, about 70% of them only once. The ten top clones hold roughly 0.3% of the sample. Sequencing was performed on CD4+ T cells from blood buffy coats. The source of these receptors is a human donor in good health.

The rearrangement joins TRBV11-3 to TRBJ2-5; TRBD2 aligns across 7 bases. The CDR3 extends over 15 amino acids. With 5 bases clipped from V and 4 bases from J, the junction kept 10 bases outside the gene matches. The germline V gene has CDR1 SGHNT and CDR2 YENEEA. The CDR3 here is CASSTQGGSGETQYF. Written as DNA, the CDR3 is TGTGCCAGCAGCACCCAGGGAGGGAGCGGAGAGACCCAGTACTTC.

The V call is TRBV5-4, the J call TRBJ1-2; D is unresolved. The CDR3 consists of 13 residues. Germline V gene data show CDR1 as SGHNT and CDR2 as YYREEE (reference sequence). V gave up 2 bases and J gave up 4 bases, with 9 bases separating them. The chain's CDR3 is CASSFSWSYGYTF. The CDR3 DNA reads as TGTGCCAGCAGCTTTAGTTGGAGCTATGGCTACACCTTC.

The chain employs TRBV2 and TRBJ1-2; 9 bases line up with TRBD1. Per germline, CDR1 SNHLY and CDR2 FYNNEI. J lost 3 bases, V lost 5 bases, and 4 bases had no gene match. This CDR3 contains 14 residues. For the CDR3, the DNA is TGTGCCAGCAGTTCACAGGGGGCGGACTATGGCTACACCTTC. Its protein is CASSSQGADYGYTF.

The V and J genes are TRBV5-4 and TRBJ2-1; a weak D match, TRBD1 (5 bases). With 1 base removed from V and 7 bases from J, the gap between germline ends came to 12 bases. CDR3 length: 14 residues. Germline values: CDR1 SGHNT, CDR2 YYREEE (reference sequence). CDR3 DNA: TGTGCCAGCAGCTTGTTTCAGGGCTCGAATGAGCAGTTCTTC. Translation: CASSLFQGSNEQFF.

This sequence joins TRBV2 and TRBJ2-1, with D possibly being TRBD1 (5 bases). Looked up from germline, CDR1 is SNHLY and CDR2 is FYNNEI. The CDR3 consists of 14 residues. Deletions cut 3 bases from V and 2 bases from J, with 8 bases between. The CDR3 bases are TGTGCCAGCAGTGACTTGGGGCCCTACAATGAGCAGTTCTTC. This gives the protein CASSDLGPYNEQFF.

The rearrangement uses TRBV19 and TRBJ1-2; 7 positions match TRBD1. Germline loops: CDR1 LNHDA, CDR2 SQIVND (reference sequence). The ends lost 9 bases at V and 8 bases at J; junction bases unmatched: 15. The CDR3 runs to 14 residues. The CDR3 here is CASRPTGIGEGYTF. In DNA, the CDR3 is TGTGCCAGCCGCCCGACAGGGATCGGCGAAGGCTACACCTTC. Full variable domain (outside the CDR3, taken from reference TRBV19 and TRBJ1-2): DGGITQSPKYLFRKEGQNVTLSCEQNLNHDAMYWYRQDPGQGLRLIYYSQIVNDFQKGDIAEGYSVSREKKESFPLTVTSAQKNPTAFYLCASRPTGIGEGYTFGSGTRLTVV.

The rearrangement uses TRBV5-1 and TRBJ2-6; no clear D gene. Trimming stripped 0 bases from V and 0 bases from J, with 13 bases between. Germline V gene data show CDR1 as SGHRS and CDR2 as YFSETQ. The CDR3 is 18 residues long. The CDR3 bases are TGCGCCAGCAGCTTGGACCACTCGCGTGGCTCTGGGGCCAACGTCCTGACTTTC. Translation: CASSLDHSRGSGANVLTF.

The CDR3 DNA sequence: TGTGCCAGCAGTGAAGCGCTTCTGAACCCTGGAAACACCATATATTTT. This translates into CASSEALLNPGNTIYF. J is TRBJ1-3 and V is TRBV6-1, with D unclear. The CDR3 totals 16 residues. Trimming took off 0 bases at V and 2 bases at J, with 11 bases between the two ends. From germline, CDR1 is MNHNS and CDR2 SASEGT.

This clone was detected only a few times. V is TRBV7-6 and J is TRBJ1-2; D remains ambiguous. Germline V gene data show CDR1 as SGHVS and CDR2 as FNYEAQ. The CDR3 has 13 amino acids. Trimming stripped 3 bases from V and 2 bases from J, with 7 bases between. CDR3 DNA: TGTGCCAGCAGCTTTACAGAAAACTATGGCTACACCTTC. This encodes CASSFTENYGYTF.

This chain connects TRBV7-2 to TRBJ1-5; TRBD1 matches 11 bases. J lost 6 bases, V lost 5 bases, and 6 bases had no gene match. Per the germline V gene, CDR1 is SGHTA and CDR2 is FQGNSA. The CDR3 spans 15 residues. CDR3 nucleotides: TGTGCCAGCAGCCAACAAGGGACAGGGGGTCAGCCCCAGCATTTT. It is translated as CASSQQGTGGQPQHF.